This T cell receptor beta chain is drawn from a study of OX40 agonist ivuxolimab in advanced cancers. Study summary: Every 2 weeks, ivuxolimab was infused into the patients intravenously at between 0.01 and 10 mg/kg.

V was pared by 3 bases and J by 8 bases, with 20 bases between. The CDR3 contains 16 residues. CDR1 and CDR2 from the germline V gene are MGHRA and YSYEKL. TCRdb keeps only in-frame clones here, not all; method: immunoSEQ multiplex PCR. The sample contains 76,000 or so clones, 70% to 90% of which appear only once. The sample in question was CD4+ or CD8+ T cells sorted from blood, obtained in a trial of the OX40 agonist ivuxolimab. The gene calls are TRBV4-1 and TRBJ2-1; D gene unclear. This TCR came from an adult with an advanced solid tumor such as melanoma, head and neck, liver or kidney cancer. The CDR3 nucleotides read TGCGCCAGCAGCCAGCCCCCCCTAGTCGGAGTCTATGAGCAGTTCTTC. Protein sequence: CASSQPPLVGVYEQFF.